Sequencing of this TCR beta chain was carried out in a study of blood T cell repertoires in COVID-19. Looking at the study overall: Italy, Spain and the United States were the sources of the convalescent and acute COVID-19 samples. PBMCs, B-cell-depleted T cells, or T cells provided the cDNA or gDNA that made up the material.

The CDR3 loop spans 14 amino acids. Germline CDR1 and CDR2: SGHNT and YENEEA. Between the trimmed V and J ends, which lost 2 bases and 4 bases, there was a span of 8 bases. Original handling: Nucleated cell number was recorded as an estimate derived from reference gene primer amplification. Data came from immunoSEQ multiplex PCR; TCRdb stores just in-frame clones and leaves some out. V, J and clone size were drawn from that table, and D and trimming were deduced from the DNA. In the table there are more than 95,000 clones, about 88% of which are singletons. This clone was recorded a few times. The chain links TRBV11-3 to TRBJ2-2; D unclear. The TCR originated in a woman aged 80 or older with acute or convalescent COVID-19. The source material was peripheral blood. CDR3 sequence reads: CASSLRRGTGELFF. The CDR3 DNA reads as TGTGCCAGCAGCTTACGGAGAGGCACCGGGGAGCTGTTTTTT.